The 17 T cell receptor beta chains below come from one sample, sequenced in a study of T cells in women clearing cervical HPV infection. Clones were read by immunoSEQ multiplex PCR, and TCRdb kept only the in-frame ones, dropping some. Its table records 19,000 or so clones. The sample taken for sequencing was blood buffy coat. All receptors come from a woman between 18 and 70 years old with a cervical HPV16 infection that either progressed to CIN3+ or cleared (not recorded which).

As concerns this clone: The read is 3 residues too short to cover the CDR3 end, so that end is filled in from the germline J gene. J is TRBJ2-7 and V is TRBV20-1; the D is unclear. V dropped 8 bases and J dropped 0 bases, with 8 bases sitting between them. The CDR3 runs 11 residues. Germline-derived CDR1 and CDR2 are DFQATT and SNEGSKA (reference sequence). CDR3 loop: CSTRSSYEQYF. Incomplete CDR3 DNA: TGCAGTACCAGGAGCTCCTACGAG.

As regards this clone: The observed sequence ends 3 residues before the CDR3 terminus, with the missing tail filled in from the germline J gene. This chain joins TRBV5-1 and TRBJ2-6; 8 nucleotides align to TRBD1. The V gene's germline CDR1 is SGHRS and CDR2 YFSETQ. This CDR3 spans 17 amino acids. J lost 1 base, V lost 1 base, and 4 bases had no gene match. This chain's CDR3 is CASSLRTGPSGANVLTF. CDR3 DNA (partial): TGCGCCAGCAGCTTGCGGACAGGGCCATCTGGGGCCAACGTC.

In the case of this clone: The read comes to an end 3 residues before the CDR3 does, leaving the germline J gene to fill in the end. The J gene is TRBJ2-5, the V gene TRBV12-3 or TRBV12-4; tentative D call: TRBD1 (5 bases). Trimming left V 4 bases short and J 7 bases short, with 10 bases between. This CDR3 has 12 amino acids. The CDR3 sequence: CASSWVQGTQYF. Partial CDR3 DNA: TGTGCCAGCAGTTGGGTGCAGGGGACC.

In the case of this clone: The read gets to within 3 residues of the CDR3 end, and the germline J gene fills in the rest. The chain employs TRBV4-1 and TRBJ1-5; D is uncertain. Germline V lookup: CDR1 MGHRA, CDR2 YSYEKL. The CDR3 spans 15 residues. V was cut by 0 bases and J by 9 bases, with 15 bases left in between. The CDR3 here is CASSQDQSGTWPQHF. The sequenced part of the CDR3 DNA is TGCGCCAGCAGCCAAGATCAATCGGGTACGTGGCCC.

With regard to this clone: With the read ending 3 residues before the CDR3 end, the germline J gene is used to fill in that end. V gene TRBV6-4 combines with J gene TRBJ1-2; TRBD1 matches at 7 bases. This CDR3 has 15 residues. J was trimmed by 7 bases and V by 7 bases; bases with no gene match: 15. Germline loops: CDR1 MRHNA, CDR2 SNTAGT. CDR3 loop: CASTPDRFSSSGYTF. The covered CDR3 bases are TGTGCCAGCACCCCGGACAGGTTTTCATCTAGTGGC.

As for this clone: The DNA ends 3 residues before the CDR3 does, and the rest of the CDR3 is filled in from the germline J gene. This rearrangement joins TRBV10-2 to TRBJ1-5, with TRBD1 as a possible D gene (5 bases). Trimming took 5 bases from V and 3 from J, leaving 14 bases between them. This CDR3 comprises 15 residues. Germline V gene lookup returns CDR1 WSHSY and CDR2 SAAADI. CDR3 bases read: TGCGCCAGCAGTCCGACAGATGCCTCCAATCAGCCC. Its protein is CASSPTDASNQP. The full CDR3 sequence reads CASSPTDASNQPQHF.

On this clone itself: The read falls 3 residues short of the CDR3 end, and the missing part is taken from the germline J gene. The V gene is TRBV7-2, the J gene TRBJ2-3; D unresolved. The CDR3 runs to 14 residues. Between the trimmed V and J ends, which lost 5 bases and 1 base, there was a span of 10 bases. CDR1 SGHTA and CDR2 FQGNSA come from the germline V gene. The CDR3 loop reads CASSTNIGTDTQYF. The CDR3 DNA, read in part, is TGTGCCAGCAGCACGAACATCGGCACAGATACG.

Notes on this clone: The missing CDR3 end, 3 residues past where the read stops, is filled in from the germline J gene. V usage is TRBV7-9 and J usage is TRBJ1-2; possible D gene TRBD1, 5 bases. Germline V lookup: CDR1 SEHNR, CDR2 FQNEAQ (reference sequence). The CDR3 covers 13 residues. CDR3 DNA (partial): TGTGCCAGCAGCGGCGGGGGGTGGGGAGGC. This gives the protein CASSGGGWGG. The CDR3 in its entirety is CASSGGGWGGYTF.

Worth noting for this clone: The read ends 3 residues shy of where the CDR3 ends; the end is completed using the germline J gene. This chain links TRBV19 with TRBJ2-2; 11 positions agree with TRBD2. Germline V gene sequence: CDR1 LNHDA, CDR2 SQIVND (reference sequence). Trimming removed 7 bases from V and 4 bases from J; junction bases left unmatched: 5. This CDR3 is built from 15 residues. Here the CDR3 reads CASIRLAGSTGELFF. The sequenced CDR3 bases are TGTGCCAGTATTAGACTAGCGGGGTCCACCGGGGAG.

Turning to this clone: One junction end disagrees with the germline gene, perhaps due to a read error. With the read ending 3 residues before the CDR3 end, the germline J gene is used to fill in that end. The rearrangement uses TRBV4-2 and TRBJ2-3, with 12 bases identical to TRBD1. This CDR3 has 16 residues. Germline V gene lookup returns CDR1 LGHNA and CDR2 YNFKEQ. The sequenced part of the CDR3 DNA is TGCGCCAGCAGCCCCGGGACAGGGGGCCGAACAGATACG. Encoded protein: CASSPGTGGRTDT. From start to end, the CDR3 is CASSPGTGGRTDTQYF.

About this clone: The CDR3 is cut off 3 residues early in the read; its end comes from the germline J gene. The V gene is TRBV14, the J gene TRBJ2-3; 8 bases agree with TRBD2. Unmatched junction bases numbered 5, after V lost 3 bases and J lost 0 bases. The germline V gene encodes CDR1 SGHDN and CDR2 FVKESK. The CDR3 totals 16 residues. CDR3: CASSQLAGLSTDTQYF. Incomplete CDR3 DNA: TGTGCCAGCAGCCAGTTAGCGGGACTGAGCACAGATACG.

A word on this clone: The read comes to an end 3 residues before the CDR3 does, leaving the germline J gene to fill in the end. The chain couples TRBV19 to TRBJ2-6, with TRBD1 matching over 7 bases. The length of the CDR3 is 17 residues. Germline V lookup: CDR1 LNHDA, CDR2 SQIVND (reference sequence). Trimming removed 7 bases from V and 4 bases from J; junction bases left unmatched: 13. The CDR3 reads CASNSDRVASGANVLTF. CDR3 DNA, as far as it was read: TGTGCCAGTAACTCCGACAGGGTGGCTTCCGGGGCCAACGTC.

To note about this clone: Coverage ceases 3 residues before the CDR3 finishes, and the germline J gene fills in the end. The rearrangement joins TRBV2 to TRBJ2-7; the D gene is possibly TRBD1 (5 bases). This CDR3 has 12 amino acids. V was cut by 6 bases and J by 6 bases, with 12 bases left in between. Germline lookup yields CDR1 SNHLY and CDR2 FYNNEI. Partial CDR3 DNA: TGTGCCAGCAGCGCGGACAAAGTCGAG. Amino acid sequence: CASSADKVE. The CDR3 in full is CASSADKVEQYF. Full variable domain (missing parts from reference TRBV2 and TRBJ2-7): EPEVTQTPSHQVTQMGQEVILRCVPISNHLYFYWYRQILGQKVEFLVSFYNNEISEKSEIFDDQFSVERPDGSNFTLKIRSTKLEDSAMYFCASSADKVEQYFGPGTRLTVT.

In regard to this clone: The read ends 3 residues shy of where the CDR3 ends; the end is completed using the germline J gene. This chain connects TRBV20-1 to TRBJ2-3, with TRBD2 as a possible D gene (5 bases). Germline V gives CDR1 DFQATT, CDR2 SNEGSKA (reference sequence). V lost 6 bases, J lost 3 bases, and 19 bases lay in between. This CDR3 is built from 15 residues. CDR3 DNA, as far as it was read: TGCAGTGCCCCCGCCCTAGCTAGCAGGACAGATACG. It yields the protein CSAPALASRTDT. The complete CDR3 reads CSAPALASRTDTQYF.

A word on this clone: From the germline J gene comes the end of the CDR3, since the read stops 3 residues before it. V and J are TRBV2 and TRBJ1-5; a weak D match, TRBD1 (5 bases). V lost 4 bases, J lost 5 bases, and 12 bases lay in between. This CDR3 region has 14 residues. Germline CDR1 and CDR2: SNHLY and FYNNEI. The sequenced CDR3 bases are TGTGCCAGCAGTGCAGACACAGGCGATCAGCCC. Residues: CASSADTGDQP. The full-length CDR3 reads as CASSADTGDQPQHF.

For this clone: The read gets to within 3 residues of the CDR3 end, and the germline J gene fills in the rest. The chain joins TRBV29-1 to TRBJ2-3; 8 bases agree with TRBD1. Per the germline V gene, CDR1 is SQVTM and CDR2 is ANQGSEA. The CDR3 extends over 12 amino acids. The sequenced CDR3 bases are TGCAGCGTTGGGGGGACAGGCCCACCG. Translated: CSVGGTGPP. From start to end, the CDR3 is CSVGGTGPPQYF.

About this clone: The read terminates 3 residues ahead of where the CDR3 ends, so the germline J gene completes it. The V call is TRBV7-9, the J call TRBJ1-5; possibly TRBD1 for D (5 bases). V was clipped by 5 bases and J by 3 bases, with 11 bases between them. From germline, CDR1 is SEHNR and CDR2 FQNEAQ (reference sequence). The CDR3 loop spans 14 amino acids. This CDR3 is CASSHGGNNQPQHF. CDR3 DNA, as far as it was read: TGTGCCAGCAGCCACGGGGGAAACAATCAGCCC.